There are a few counts of the clone carrying this T cell receptor beta chain. Its antigen is currently unknown. Trimming stripped 11 bases from V and 5 bases from J, with 19 bases between. CDR1 is MDHEN, CDR2 SYDVKM, per germline. The CDR3 has 14 residues. A second PCR, run for roughly 7 to 11 cycles, used a sample-barcoded 5' primer plus a J-beta primer mix. TCRdb redid the calling of the 5' RACE reads with MiXCR, one entry per CDR3 protein. The table shows 600,000 to 1,000,000 distinct CDR3 sequences, with approximately 25% occurring only once. This entry belongs to a study of blood T cells in healthy people across ages. Study-wide findings and caveats: As age increased, TCR beta diversity per million T cells fell in a roughly linear fashion.

Peripheral blood was drawn, ten milliliters per donor. Each sample provided at least 5 micrograms of extracted total RNA. This same sample was also taken into another study, of T cells of mothers and their children. Per that study: It was through the M1S primer of the second PCR that sample barcodes and 2-4 random nucleotides were added.

V gene TRBV28 combines with J gene TRBJ1-5; D unresolved. The receptor was derived from a boy under 18 in good health. Specimen: blood. The CDR3 loop is CAGSRDLGHQPQHF. The CDR3 DNA follows: TGTGCCGGAAGCCGGGATCTAGGGCATCAGCCCCAGCATTTT.